A single sample is the source of the 18 T cell receptor beta chains below, sequenced in a study of cytomegalovirus exposure and HLA in healthy donors. TCRdb's table, derived via immunoSEQ multiplex PCR, lists solely in-frame clones and lacks some. The data show approximately 130,000 clones, over 85% seen once. Sequenced: PBMCs. These receptors were obtained from a woman between 18 and 30 years old in good health and CMV-seronegative.

V and J are TRBV29-1 and TRBJ1-1, with D possibly matching TRBD1 (6 bases). The length of the CDR3 is 13 residues. V gave up 7 bases and J gave up 0 bases, with 12 bases separating them. From germline, CDR1 is SQVTM and CDR2 ANQGSEA. DNA of the CDR3: TGCAGCGGAGTGGGGGGGCTGAACACTGAAGCTTTCTTT. Protein sequence: CSGVGGLNTEAFF.

The chain combines TRBV27 with TRBJ1-1, with TRBD1 identical over 9 bases. Germline CDR1 and CDR2: MNHEY and SMNVEV (reference sequence). The CDR3 runs 16 residues. V trimming: 4 bases; J trimming: 6 bases; junction bases outside the gene matches: 12. The CDR3 DNA reads TGTGCCAGCAGTTCAATACTACAGGGGGCTGTGGCTGAAGCTTTCTTT. This codes for CASSSILQGAVAEAFF.

V is TRBV5-6 and J is TRBJ2-7; D is perhaps TRBD2 (6 bases). V was cut by 3 bases and J by 2 bases, with 12 bases left in between. Germline CDR1 reads SGHDT; CDR2 reads YYEEEE. This CDR3 has 14 amino acids. CDR3 nucleotide sequence: TGTGCCAGCAGCTCAAGACTAGGTCCCTACGAGCAGTACTTC. As protein: CASSSRLGPYEQYF.

The CDR3 nucleotides are TGTGCCTGGCGGGGGGACAGGGGCTATGGCTACACCTTC. It encodes CAWRGDRGYGYTF. The J gene is TRBJ1-2, the V gene TRBV30; 10 bases fit TRBD1. Per the germline V gene, CDR1 is GTSNPN and CDR2 is SVGIG (reference sequence). The J segment lost 4 bases and the V segment lost 5 bases, leaving 4 bases of the junction unmatched. The length of the CDR3 is 13 residues.

The V call is TRBV2, the J call TRBJ2-3; D perhaps matches TRBD1 (5 bases). Trimming removed 3 bases from V and 2 bases from J, with 12 bases in between. In germline, CDR1 is SNHLY, CDR2 FYNNEI. The CDR3 is made up of 15 amino acids. CDR3 loop: CASSDNLGPTDTQYF. In DNA form, the CDR3 reads TGTGCCAGCAGTGATAATTTGGGGCCCACAGATACGCAGTATTTT.

The chain has TRBV5-1 and TRBJ2-5; D perhaps matches TRBD1 (6 bases). This CDR3 has 13 amino acids. Germline values: CDR1 SGHRS, CDR2 YFSETQ. Trimming took off 0 bases at V and 6 bases at J, with 9 bases between the two ends. The CDR3: CASSLDRVQTQYF. The CDR3 nucleotides read TGCGCCAGCAGCTTGGACAGGGTTCAGACCCAGTACTTC.

The chain has TRBV5-6 and TRBJ2-3, with D possibly TRBD1 on 6 matching bases. V lost 1 base, J lost 0 bases, and 12 bases lay in between. CDR1 is SGHDT, CDR2 YYEEEE, per germline. The CDR3 covers 16 residues. CDR3 coding DNA: TGTGCCAGCAGCTTGAGTTTGAGGGGGAGCACAGATACGCAGTATTTT. Translating gives CASSLSLRGSTDTQYF. The full variable domain, rest sourced from reference TRBV5-6 and TRBJ2-3, is DAGVTQSPTHLIKTRGQQVTLRCSPKSGHDTVSWYQQALGQGPQFIFQYYEEEERQRGNFPDRFSGHQFPNYSSELNVNALLLGDSALYLCASSLSLRGSTDTQYFGPGTRLTVL.

The chain carries TRBV27 and TRBJ1-1; 7 nucleotides match TRBD1. Germline trimming cut 6 bases from V and 1 base from J; bases unmatched to any gene: 5. The CDR3 consists of 14 residues. CDR1 MNHEY and CDR2 SMNVEV come from the germline V gene (reference sequence). The CDR3 loop is CASRTGTANTEAFF. CDR3 in DNA: TGTGCCAGCAGGACCGGGACAGCGAACACTGAAGCTTTCTTT.

This clone has just a few counts. The germline gene is not matched at one end of the junction; a read error may be the cause. The chain couples TRBV19 to TRBJ1-2; D ambiguous. The CDR3 has 12 amino acids. Germline loops: CDR1 LNHDA, CDR2 SQIVND (reference sequence). CDR3: CASSPPRVVNPF. CDR3 bases: TGTGCCAGTAGCCCCCCGCGGGTTGTAAACCCGTTC.

CDR3 sequence: CASSQDTSTDTQYF. The CDR3 coding sequence is TGTGCCAGCAGCCAGGACACTAGCACAGATACGCAGTATTTT. The chain joins TRBV9 to TRBJ2-3; TRBD1 might be the D (5 bases). The germline gives CDR1 SGDLS, CDR2 YYNGEE. This CDR3 is built from 14 residues. V was clipped by 4 bases and J by 0 bases, with 9 bases between them.

The chain carries TRBV7-6 and TRBJ1-1; a possible D gene is TRBD1 (5 bases). This CDR3 region has 16 residues. CDR1 and CDR2 from the germline V gene are SGHVS and FNYEAQ. Trimming left V 5 bases short and J 0 bases short, with 16 bases between. In DNA, the CDR3 is TGTGCCAGCAGCGCATCGGGCGGGGGTCTGAACACTGAAGCTTTCTTT. It yields the protein CASSASGGGLNTEAFF.

The J gene is TRBJ1-3, the V gene TRBV5-1; a weak D match, TRBD1 (5 bases). Deletions cut 5 bases from V and 2 bases from J, with 14 bases between. Germline CDR1 and CDR2: SGHRS and YFSETQ. The CDR3 has 15 amino acids. CDR3 loop: CASRSSGVAGNTIYF. CDR3 nucleotides: TGCGCCAGCAGGTCGTCGGGGGTGGCTGGAAACACCATATATTTT.

V gene TRBV5-1 combines with J gene TRBJ1-1, with 10 bases fitting TRBD1. Germline V gene data show CDR1 as SGHRS and CDR2 as YFSETQ. The CDR3 runs 15 residues. Trimming removed 4 bases from V and 6 bases from J; junction bases left unmatched: 9. CDR3 loop: CASSPDRGLIAEAFF. CDR3 bases: TGCGCCAGCAGCCCGGACAGGGGGTTGATCGCTGAAGCTTTCTTT.

The CDR3 region has the DNA TGTGCCTGGAGTGCCGACTTGAATTCACCCCTCCACTTT. It encodes CAWSADLNSPLHF. The gene calls are TRBV30 and TRBJ1-6; no reliable D call. In germline, CDR1 is GTSNPN, CDR2 SVGIG (reference sequence). The CDR3 has 13 residues. V lost 1 base and J lost 7, with 8 bases in between. The full variable domain, in which reference TRBV30 and TRBJ1-6 provide the parts outside the CDR3, is SQTIHQWPATLVQPVGSPLSLECTVEGTSNPNLYWYRQAAGRGLQLLFYSVGIGQISSEVPQNLSASRPQDRQFILSSKKLLLSDSGFYLCAWSADLNSPLHFGNGTRLTVT.

In DNA form, the CDR3 reads TGTGCCAGCAGAACAGGGTTGCGCACAGATACGCAGTATTTT. This gives the protein CASRTGLRTDTQYF. The chain links TRBV27 to TRBJ2-3; D may be TRBD1 (6 bases). V was clipped by 6 bases and J by 1 base, with 11 bases between them. Germline V gene data show CDR1 as MNHEY and CDR2 as SMNVEV (reference sequence). The CDR3 consists of 14 residues.

The chain links TRBV9 to TRBJ1-1; the D is unclear. Germline V gene sequence: CDR1 SGDLS, CDR2 YYNGEE. The CDR3 runs to 13 residues. V lost 0 bases to trimming and J lost 2 bases, with 5 bases between them. This CDR3 is CASSVVSNTEAFF. The CDR3 region has the DNA TGTGCCAGCAGCGTAGTCTCCAACACTGAAGCTTTCTTT.

The CDR3 spells CASSSGTTLGETQYF. The CDR3 DNA reads as TGTGCCAGCAGCTCTGGGACTACCCTCGGGGAGACCCAGTACTTC. The chain employs TRBV7-2 and TRBJ2-5, with 7 bases identical to TRBD2. Germline V lookup: CDR1 SGHTA, CDR2 FQGNSA. Germline trimming cut 4 bases from V and 5 bases from J; bases unmatched to any gene: 10. The CDR3 is made up of 15 amino acids.

The chain is built from TRBV6-1 and TRBJ1-1, with D unclear. The V end was cut by 4 bases, the J end by 1 base, with 7 bases between. Germline CDR1 MNHNS, CDR2 SASEGT. The CDR3 spans 13 residues. The CDR3 loop is CASSVERNTEAFF. In nucleotides, the CDR3 is TGTGCCAGCAGTGTGGAGCGGAACACTGAAGCTTTCTTT.